This T cell receptor (beta chain) was sequenced in a study of regulatory T cells in long-lasting Graves disease. Turning to the study itself: Recently diagnosed Graves' patients had received antithyroid drugs for under 3 months. Study-level points and caveats: Persistent disease showed a preference for TRBV28, TRBJ1-2 and TRBJ2-5.

Specified time point: newly diagnosed GD, antithyroid drugs for less than 3 months. Researchers made the TCR library from RNA that was extracted from PBMCs. One endocrinology department in Xi'an, China, was where patients came from. Germline V gives CDR1 LGHNA, CDR2 YSLEER. The CDR3 consists of 14 residues. V lost 3 bases, J lost 1 base, and 8 bases lay in between. Construction of TCR beta libraries relied on iRepertoire HTBI primers and on Arm-PCR targeting CDR3 regions. MiXCR, applied by TCRdb to the multiplex PCR reads, yields one record per CDR3 protein. The sample includes 250,000 or so distinct CDR3 sequences, 20% to 25% of them seen just once. This clonotype was counted at least ten times. No antigen is known for it.

V and J are TRBV4-3 and TRBJ2-3; a weak D match, TRBD2 (5 bases). This TCR came from a female donor with Graves disease. The source was peripheral blood mononuclear cells (PBMCs), collected at new diagnosis, from a patient treated with antithyroid drugs. The CDR3 spells CASSQTRGTDTQYF. CDR3 sequence (DNA): TGCGCCAGCAGCCAGACGCGGGGCACAGATACGCAGTATTTT.